Below, 5 T cell receptor beta chains from the same sample are listed, as sequenced in a study of blood T cells in healthy people across ages. A second about 6 to 12 cycle PCR used barcoded and J-beta primers. TCRdb reprocessed the 5' RACE reads with MiXCR, giving one entry per CDR3 protein. Here the sample spans approximately 1,700,000 distinct CDR3 sequences, about two fifths being singletons. The material sequenced was blood. Every receptor here comes from a human donor in good health.

This clonotype was counted between two and nine times. V is TRBV9 and J is TRBJ1-1; maybe TRBD1 (5 bases). The CDR3 spans 17 residues. Deletions cut 0 bases from V and 4 bases from J, with 19 bases between. Germline V lookup: CDR1 SGDLS, CDR2 YYNGEE. CDR3: CASSVGMGFSGGTEAFF. DNA for the CDR3: TGTGCCAGCAGCGTAGGTATGGGATTCTCGGGGGGCACTGAAGCTTTCTTT.

This clonotype has just a few counts. V and J are TRBV20-1 and TRBJ2-7; 12 bases are shared with TRBD2. Germline values: CDR1 DFQATT, CDR2 SNEGSKA (reference sequence). V was pared by 6 bases and J by 2 bases, with 2 bases of the junction left unmatched. The length of the CDR3 is 13 residues. CDR3 sequence: CSAWTSGTYEQYF. The CDR3 DNA reads as TGCAGTGCCTGGACTAGCGGGACCTACGAGCAGTACTTC.

Comments on this clonotype: Being one base from a much bigger clone, this may be a read error. The chain has TRBV7-9 and TRBJ2-3; D possibly corresponds to TRBD2 (5 bases). V shed 0 bases and J shed 2 bases, with 6 bases lying between them. Germline CDR1 reads SEHNR; CDR2 reads FQNEAQ (reference sequence). This CDR3 region has 14 residues. The CDR3 bases are TGTGCCAGCAGCTTAGCGACTACCACAGATACGCAGTATTTT. Translation: CASSLATTTDTQYF.

This clonotype was detected a few times. This rearrangement joins TRBV6-2 or TRBV6-3 to TRBJ2-6, with D perhaps TRBD1 (6 bases). Looked up from germline, CDR1 is MNHEY and CDR2 is SVGEGT. The CDR3 sequence is 16 residues long. V lost 8 bases and J 5 bases, leaving 19 bases between the germline ends. CDR3 sequence reads: CASARRTEDWANVLTF. CDR3 DNA: TGTGCCAGCGCCCGAAGGACAGAGGATTGGGCCAACGTCCTGACTTTC.

This clonotype was seen more than once but under ten times. V usage is TRBV3-1 and J usage is TRBJ2-5, with 9 bases identical to TRBD2. This CDR3 is 14 amino acids long. Per germline, CDR1 LGHDT and CDR2 YNNKEL (reference sequence). V was pared by 4 bases and J by 5 bases, with 5 bases of the junction left unmatched. DNA for the CDR3: TGTGCCAGCAGCCTCAGCGGGGGGACGGAGACCCAGTACTTC. This sequence encodes CASSLSGGTETQYF.